One T cell receptor beta chain is described in this entry. The data stem from a study of Ad26.COV2.S vaccination and SARS-CoV-2 variants. CDR3 length equals 12 residues. The V gene lost 7 bases and the J gene lost 5 bases, with 8 bases spanning the gap. Germline V lookup: CDR1 LNHDA, CDR2 SQIVND (reference sequence). The method was immunoSEQ multiplex PCR; TCRdb's version includes in-frame clones alone and lacks a portion of them. The table has just over 350,000 clones, about 91% seen once; the top ten hold 3% to 5%. The V and J genes are TRBV19 and TRBJ2-2; perhaps TRBD2 as D (6 bases). This TCR was sampled from a human donor who had recovered from COVID-19. Sequencing used peripheral blood, obtained after recovery from COVID-19. This chain's CDR3 is CASMGGTGELFF. The CDR3 DNA follows: TGTGCCAGTATGGGAGGAACCGGGGAGCTGTTTTTT.